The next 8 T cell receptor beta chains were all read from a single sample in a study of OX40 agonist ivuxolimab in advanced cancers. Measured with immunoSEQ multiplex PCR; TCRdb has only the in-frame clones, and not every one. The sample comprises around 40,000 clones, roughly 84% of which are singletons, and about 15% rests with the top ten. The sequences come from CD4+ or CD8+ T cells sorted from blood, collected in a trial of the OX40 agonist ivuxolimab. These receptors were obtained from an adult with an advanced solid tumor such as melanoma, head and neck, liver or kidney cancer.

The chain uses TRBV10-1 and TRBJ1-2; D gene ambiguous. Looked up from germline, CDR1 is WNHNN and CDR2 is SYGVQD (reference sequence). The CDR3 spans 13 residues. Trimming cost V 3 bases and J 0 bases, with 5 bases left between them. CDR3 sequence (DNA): TGCGCCAGCAGTGAACAGCCTAACTATGGCTACACCTTC. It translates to CASSEQPNYGYTF.

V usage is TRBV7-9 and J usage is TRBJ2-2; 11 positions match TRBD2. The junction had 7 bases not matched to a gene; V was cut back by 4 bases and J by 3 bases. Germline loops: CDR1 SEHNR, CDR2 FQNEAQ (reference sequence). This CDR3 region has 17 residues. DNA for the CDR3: TGTGCCAGCAGCTCGACCGGGACTAGCGGATACACCGGGGAGCTGTTTTTT. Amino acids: CASSSTGTSGYTGELFF.

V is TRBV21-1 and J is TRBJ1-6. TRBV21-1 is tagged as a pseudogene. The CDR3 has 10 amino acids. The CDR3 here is CASSSRGGLF. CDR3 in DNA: TGTGCCAGCAGCAGTAGAGGGGGGCTATTT.

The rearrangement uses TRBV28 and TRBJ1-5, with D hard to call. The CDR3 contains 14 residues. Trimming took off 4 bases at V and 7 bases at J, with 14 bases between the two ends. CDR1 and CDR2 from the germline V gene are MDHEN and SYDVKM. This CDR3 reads CASSSKKTRQPQHF. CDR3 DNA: TGTGCCAGCAGTTCTAAGAAGACGCGCCAGCCCCAGCATTTT.

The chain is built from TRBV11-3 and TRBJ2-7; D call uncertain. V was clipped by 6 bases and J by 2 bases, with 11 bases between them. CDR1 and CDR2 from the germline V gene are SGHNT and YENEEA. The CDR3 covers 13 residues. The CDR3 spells CASSYLSPYEQYF. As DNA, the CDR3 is TGTGCCAGCAGTTACTTATCTCCCTACGAGCAGTACTTC. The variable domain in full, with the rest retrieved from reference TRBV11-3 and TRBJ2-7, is EAGVVQSPRYKIIEKKQPVAFWCNPISGHNTLYWYLQNLGQGPELLIRYENEEAVDDSQLPKDRFSAERLKGVDSTLKIQPAELGDSAVYLCASSYLSPYEQYFGPGTRLTVT.

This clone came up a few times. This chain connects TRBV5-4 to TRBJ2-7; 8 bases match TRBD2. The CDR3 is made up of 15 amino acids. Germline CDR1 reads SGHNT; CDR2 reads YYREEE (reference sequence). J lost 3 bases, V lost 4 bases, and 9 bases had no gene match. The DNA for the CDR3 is TGTGCCAGCAGCCCCGATCCGGGAGGGGTCTACGAGCAGTACTTC. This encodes CASSPDPGGVYEQYF.

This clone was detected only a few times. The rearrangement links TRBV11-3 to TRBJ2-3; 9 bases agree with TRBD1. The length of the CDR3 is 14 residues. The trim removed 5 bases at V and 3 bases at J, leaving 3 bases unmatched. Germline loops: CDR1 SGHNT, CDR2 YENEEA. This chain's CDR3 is CASSQDRGTDTQYF. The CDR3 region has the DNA TGTGCCAGCAGCCAGGACAGGGGAACAGATACGCAGTATTTT.

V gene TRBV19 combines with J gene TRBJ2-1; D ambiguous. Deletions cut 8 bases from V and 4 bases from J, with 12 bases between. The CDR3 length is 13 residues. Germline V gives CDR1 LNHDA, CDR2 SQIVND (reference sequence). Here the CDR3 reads CASDFGGYNEQFF. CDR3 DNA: TGTGCCAGTGATTTTGGCGGTTACAATGAGCAGTTCTTC.